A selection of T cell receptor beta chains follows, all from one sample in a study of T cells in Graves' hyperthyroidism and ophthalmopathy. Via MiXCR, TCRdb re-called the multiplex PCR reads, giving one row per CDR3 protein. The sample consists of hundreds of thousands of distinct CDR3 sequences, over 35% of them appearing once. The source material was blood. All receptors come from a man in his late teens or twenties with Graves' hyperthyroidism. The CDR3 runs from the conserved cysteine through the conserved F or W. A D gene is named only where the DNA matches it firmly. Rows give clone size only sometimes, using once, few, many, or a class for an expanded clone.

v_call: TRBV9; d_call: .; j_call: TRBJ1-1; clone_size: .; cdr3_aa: CASSVSTTRNTEAFF; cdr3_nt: TGTGCCAGCAGCGTCTCCACCACAAGGAACACTGAAGCTTTCTTT
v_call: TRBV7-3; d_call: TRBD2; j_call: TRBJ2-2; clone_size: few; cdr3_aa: CASSLGLAGVPGELFF; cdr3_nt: TGTGCCAGCAGTCTCGGACTAGCGGGAGTTCCTGGGGAGCTGTTTTTT
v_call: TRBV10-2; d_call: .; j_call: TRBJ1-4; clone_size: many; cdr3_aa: CASRRDEKLFF; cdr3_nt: TGCGCCAGCAGAAGAGATGAAAAACTGTTTTTT
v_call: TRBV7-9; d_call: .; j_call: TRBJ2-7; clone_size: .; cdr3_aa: CASSHSVVGNQGYEQYF; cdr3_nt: TGTGCCAGCAGCCACTCTGTTGTGGGCAACCAGGGCTACGAGCAGTACTTC
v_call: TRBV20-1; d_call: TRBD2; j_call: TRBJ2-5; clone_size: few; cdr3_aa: CSANREAGERYF; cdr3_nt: TGCAGTGCCAATAGAGAAGCGGGAGAACGGTACTTC
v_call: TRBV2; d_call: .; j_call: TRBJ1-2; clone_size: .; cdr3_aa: CASSLEGGAIPNYGYTF; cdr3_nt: TGTGCCAGCAGCTTAGAGGGGGGCGCGATCCCTAACTATGGCTACACCTTC
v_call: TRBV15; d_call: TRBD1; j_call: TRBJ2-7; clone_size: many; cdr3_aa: CATSGGQTYEQYF; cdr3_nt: TGTGCCACCAGCGGGGGACAGACCTACGAGCAGTACTTC
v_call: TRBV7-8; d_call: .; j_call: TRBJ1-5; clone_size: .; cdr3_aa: CASSAQGEPQHF; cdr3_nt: TGTGCCAGCAGCGCACAGGGTGAGCCCCAGCATTTT
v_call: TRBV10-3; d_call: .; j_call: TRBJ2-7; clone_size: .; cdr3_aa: CASSYSRGNPYEQYF; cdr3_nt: TGTGCCAGCAGTTATTCCCGAGGGAATCCCTACGAGCAGTACTTC
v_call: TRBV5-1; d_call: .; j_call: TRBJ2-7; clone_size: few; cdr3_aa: CASSPGDEYDGQYF; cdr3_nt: TGCGCCAGCAGCCCTGGGGATGAATACGATGGGCAGTACTTC
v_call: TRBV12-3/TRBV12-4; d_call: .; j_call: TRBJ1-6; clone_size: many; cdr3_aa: CASGPNSPLHF; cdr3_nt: TGTGCCAGCGGACCTAATTCACCCCTCCACTTT
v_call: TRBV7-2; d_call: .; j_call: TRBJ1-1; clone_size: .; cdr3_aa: CASSPRTAFMNTEAFF; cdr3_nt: TGTGCCAGCAGCCCTAGGACAGCTTTCATGAACACTGAAGCTTTCTTT
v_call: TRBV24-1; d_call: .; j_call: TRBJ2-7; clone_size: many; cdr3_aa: CATSDGIGRREQYF; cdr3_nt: TGTGCCACCAGTGATGGAATAGGGCGTCGCGAGCAGTACTTC
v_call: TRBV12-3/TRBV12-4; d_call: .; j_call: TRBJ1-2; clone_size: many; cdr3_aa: CASSLTGTGYTF; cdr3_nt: TGTGCCAGCAGTCTAACAGGGACTGGCTACACCTTC
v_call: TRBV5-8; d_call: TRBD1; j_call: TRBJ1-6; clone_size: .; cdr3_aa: CASSLAGDRASPLHF; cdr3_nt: TGTGCCAGCAGCTTGGCCGGGGACAGGGCTTCACCCCTCCACTTT
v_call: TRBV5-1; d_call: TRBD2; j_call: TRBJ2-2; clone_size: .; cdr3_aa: CASKRTSGGALSTGELFF; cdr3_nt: TGCGCCAGCAAACGGACTAGCGGGGGGGCCCTTTCTACCGGGGAGCTGTTTTTT
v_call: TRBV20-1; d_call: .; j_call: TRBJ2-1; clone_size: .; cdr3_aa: CSAREGAYNEQFF; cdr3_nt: TGCAGTGCTAGAGAGGGGGCGTACAATGAGCAGTTCTTC
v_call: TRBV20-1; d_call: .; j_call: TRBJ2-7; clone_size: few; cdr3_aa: CSATLMVKGEQYF; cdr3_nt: TGCAGTGCTACTTTAATGGTAAAGGGCGAGCAGTACTTC
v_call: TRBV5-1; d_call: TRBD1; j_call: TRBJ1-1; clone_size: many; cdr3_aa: CASSLEGAGTEAFF; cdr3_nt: TGCGCCAGCAGCTTGGAGGGGGCTGGGACTGAAGCTTTCTTT
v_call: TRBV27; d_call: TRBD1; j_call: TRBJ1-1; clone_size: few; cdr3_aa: CAILYRGHEAFF; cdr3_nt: TGTGCCATCCTCTACAGGGGTCATGAAGCTTTCTTT
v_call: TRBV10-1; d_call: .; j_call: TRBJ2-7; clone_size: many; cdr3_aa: CASSEQQIDEQYF; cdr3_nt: TGCGCCAGCAGTGAACAACAGATCGACGAGCAGTACTTC
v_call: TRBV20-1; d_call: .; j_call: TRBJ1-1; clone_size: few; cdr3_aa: CSAPPGVTEAFF; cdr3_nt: TGCAGTGCCCCACCGGGGGTCACTGAAGCTTTCTTT
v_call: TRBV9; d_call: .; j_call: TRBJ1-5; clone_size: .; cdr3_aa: CASSVEGSGPQHF; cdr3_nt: TGTGCCAGCAGCGTAGAGGGTTCGGGGCCCCAGCATTTT
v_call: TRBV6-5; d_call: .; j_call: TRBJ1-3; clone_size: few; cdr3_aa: CASSLTGGSGNTIYF; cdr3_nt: TGTGCCAGCAGTTTGACAGGAGGTTCTGGAAACACCATATATTTT
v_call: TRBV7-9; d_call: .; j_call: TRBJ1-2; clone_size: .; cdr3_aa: CASSQEASYYNYGYTF; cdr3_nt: TGTGCCAGCAGCCAAGAAGCCAGTTACTATAACTATGGCTACACCTTC
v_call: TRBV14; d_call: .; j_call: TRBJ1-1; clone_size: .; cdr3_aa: CASSPGPGFAEAFF; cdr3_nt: TGTGCCAGCAGCCCGGGGCCCGGGTTCGCTGAAGCTTTCTTT
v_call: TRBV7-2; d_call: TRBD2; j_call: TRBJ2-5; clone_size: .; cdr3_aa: CASSPLTSGGAGETQYF; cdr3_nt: TGTGCCAGCAGCCCCCTGACTAGCGGGGGGGCCGGAGAGACCCAGTACTTC
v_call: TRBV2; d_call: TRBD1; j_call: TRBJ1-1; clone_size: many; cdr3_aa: CASSLTGGGTEAFF; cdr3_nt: TGTGCCAGCAGCCTGACAGGGGGAGGCACTGAAGCTTTCTTT
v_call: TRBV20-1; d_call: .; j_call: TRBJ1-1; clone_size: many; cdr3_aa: CSAQGIFTEAFF; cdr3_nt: TGCAGTGCCCAGGGGATTTTCACTGAAGCTTTCTTT
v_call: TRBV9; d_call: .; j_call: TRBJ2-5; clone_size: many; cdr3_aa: CASSLAAMYQETQYF; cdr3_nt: TGTGCCAGCAGCTTAGCGGCTATGTACCAAGAGACCCAGTACTTC
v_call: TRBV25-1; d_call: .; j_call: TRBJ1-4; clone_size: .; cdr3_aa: CASRQAGEKLFF; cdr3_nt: TGTGCTAGCCGACAGGCGGGGGAAAAACTGTTTTTT
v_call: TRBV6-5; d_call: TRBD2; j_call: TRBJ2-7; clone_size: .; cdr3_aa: CASRAGGEQYF; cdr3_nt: TGTGCCAGCAGAGCGGGAGGCGAGCAGTACTTC
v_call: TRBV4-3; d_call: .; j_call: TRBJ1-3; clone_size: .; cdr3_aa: CASSQGSQGPSGNTIYF; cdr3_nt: TGCGCCAGCAGCCAAGGATCGCAGGGACCCTCTGGAAACACCATATATTTT
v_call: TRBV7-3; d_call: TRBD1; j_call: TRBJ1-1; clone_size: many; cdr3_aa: CARSGQANTEAFF; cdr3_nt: TGTGCCCGCTCGGGACAGGCGAACACTGAAGCTTTCTTT
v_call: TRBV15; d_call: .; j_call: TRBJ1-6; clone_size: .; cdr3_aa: CATSSQGQFNSPLHF; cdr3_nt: TGTGCCACCAGCAGCCAAGGACAGTTTAATTCACCCCTCCACTTT
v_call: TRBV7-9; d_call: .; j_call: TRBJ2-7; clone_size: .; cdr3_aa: CASSIGHGVRYEQYF; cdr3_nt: TGTGCCAGCAGCATAGGACATGGCGTACGATACGAGCAGTACTTC
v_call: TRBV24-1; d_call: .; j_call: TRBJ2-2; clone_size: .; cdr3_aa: CATSDLQMGAGELFF; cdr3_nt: TGTGCCACCAGTGATTTGCAAATGGGGGCCGGGGAGCTGTTTTTT
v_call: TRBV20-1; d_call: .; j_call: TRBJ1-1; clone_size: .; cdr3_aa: CSARTGPGTEAFF; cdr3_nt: TGCAGTGCTAGGACGGGGCCCGGCACTGAAGCTTTCTTT
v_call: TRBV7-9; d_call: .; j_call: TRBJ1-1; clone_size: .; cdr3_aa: CASSKNLGSNTEAFF; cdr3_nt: TGTGCCAGCAGCAAGAATTTGGGCTCGAACACTGAAGCTTTCTTT
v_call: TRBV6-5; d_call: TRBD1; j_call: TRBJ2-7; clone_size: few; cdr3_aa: CASSFGQGGSEQYF; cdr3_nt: TGTGCCAGCAGCTTCGGACAGGGAGGAAGCGAGCAGTACTTC
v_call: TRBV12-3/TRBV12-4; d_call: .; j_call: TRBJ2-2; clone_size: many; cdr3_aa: CASSFQGVTGELFF; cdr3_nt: TGTGCCAGCAGTTTTCAAGGCGTAACCGGGGAGCTGTTTTTT
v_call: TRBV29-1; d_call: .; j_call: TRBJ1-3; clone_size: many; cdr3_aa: CSVETARSPGNTIYF; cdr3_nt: TGCAGCGTTGAAACGGCCAGGTCGCCTGGAAACACCATATATTTT
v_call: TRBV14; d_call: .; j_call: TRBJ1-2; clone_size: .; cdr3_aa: CASRAEGLYGYTF; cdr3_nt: TGTGCCAGCAGGGCTGAGGGCCTCTATGGCTACACCTTC
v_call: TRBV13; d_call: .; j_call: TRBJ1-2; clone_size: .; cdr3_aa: CASSRGVAQRGIGYTF; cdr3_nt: TGTGCCAGCAGCCGCGGTGTAGCACAGAGGGGGATCGGCTACACCTTC